Below are 16 T cell receptor beta chains sequenced from a single sample in a study of blood T cell repertoires in COVID-19. Generated by immunoSEQ multiplex PCR, the TCRdb table keeps only in-frame clones and is missing some. This table holds approximately 250,000 clones, 70% to 90% found once. The sample was peripheral blood. All receptors derive from a man in his forties or fifties with COVID-19, enrolled during active disease.

The genes are TRBV27 and TRBJ2-1; 12 positions agree with TRBD2. The CDR3 loop spans 15 amino acids. The V gene end was trimmed by 5 bases and the J gene end by 7 bases; junction bases not matched to a gene: 6. Per the germline V gene, CDR1 is MNHEY and CDR2 is SMNVEV (reference sequence). CDR3 sequence: CASSPSGGAWNEQFF. DNA of the CDR3: TGTGCCAGCAGTCCTAGCGGGGGGGCCTGGAATGAGCAGTTCTTC.

This chain links TRBV27 with TRBJ2-3, with a possible D match to TRBD2 (5 bases). Germline V lookup: CDR1 MNHEY, CDR2 SMNVEV (reference sequence). This CDR3 spans 16 amino acids. Trimming removed 5 bases from V and 2 bases from J, with 17 bases in between. Here the CDR3 DNA reads TGTGCCAGCAGTGGACCGGGGATGTGGACCACAGATACGCAGTATTTT. Amino acid sequence: CASSGPGMWTTDTQYF.

The V gene is TRBV9, the J gene TRBJ1-5; the D is unclear. CDR3 length: 14 amino acids. Germline values: CDR1 SGDLS, CDR2 YYNGEE. V shed 0 bases and J shed 12 bases, with 16 bases lying between them. CDR3 coding DNA: TGTGCCAGCAGCGTAGGCCCCGACGGCCGGGTCCAGCATTTT. Amino acids: CASSVGPDGRVQHF.

This chain joins TRBV2 and TRBJ2-1; D unresolved. Germline CDR1 SNHLY, CDR2 FYNNEI. Trimming removed 4 bases from V and 2 bases from J, with 3 bases in between. The CDR3 sequence is 12 residues long. DNA of the CDR3: TGTGCCAGCAGTGCTACCTACAATGAGCAGTTCTTC. Translated, it gives CASSATYNEQFF.

V gene TRBV2 combines with J gene TRBJ1-4; D is undetermined. Germline values: CDR1 SNHLY, CDR2 FYNNEI. V gave up 7 bases and J gave up 5 bases, with 11 bases separating them. The CDR3 runs to 13 residues. The CDR3 DNA reads TGTGCCAGCAACCGGGGAGGAAATGAAAAACTGTTTTTT. Its protein is CASNRGGNEKLFF.

The chain has TRBV18 and TRBJ2-1, with D perhaps TRBD1 (6 bases). Trimming took 2 bases from V and 8 from J, leaving 16 bases between them. CDR1 and CDR2 (germline): KGHSH, LQKENI. The CDR3 length is 15 residues. CDR3 residues: CASSPGRGPSDEQFF. Here the CDR3 DNA reads TGTGCCAGCTCACCAGGCAGGGGCCCTTCGGATGAGCAGTTCTTC.

This clone was observed a single time. This chain connects TRBV20-1 to TRBJ2-7, with 12 bases fitting TRBD2. The germline V gene has CDR1 DFQATT and CDR2 SNEGSKA (reference sequence). The length of the CDR3 is 13 residues. V lost 3 bases and J lost 9; bases outside the gene matches: 6. The CDR3 reads CSASETSGGGQYF. In DNA, the CDR3 is TGCAGTGCTAGTGAGACTAGCGGGGGCGGGCAGTACTTC.

The J gene is TRBJ2-3, the V gene TRBV11-3; 15 bases match TRBD2. Germline-derived CDR1 and CDR2 are SGHNT and YENEEA. The CDR3 loop spans 17 amino acids. V lost 5 bases and J lost 2; bases outside the gene matches: 5. The CDR3 DNA sequence: TGTGCCAGCAGCCACGGGACTAGCGGGGGGTTCACAGATACGCAGTATTTT. The encoded protein is CASSHGTSGGFTDTQYF.

The chain carries TRBV7-6 and TRBJ1-1, with TRBD1 matching over 10 bases. CDR3 size: 15 residues. The germline V gene has CDR1 SGHVS and CDR2 FNYEAQ. V gave up 6 bases and J gave up 4 bases; unmatched junction bases: 8. This CDR3 reads CASRQTGGAGTEAFF. The CDR3 DNA reads as TGTGCCAGCAGACAGACAGGGGGCGCAGGCACTGAAGCTTTCTTT. Complete variable domain (other parts from reference TRBV7-6 and TRBJ1-1): GAGVSQSPRYKVTKRGQDVALRCDPISGHVSLYWYRQALGQGPEFLTYFNYEAQQDKSGLPNDRFSAERPEGSISTLTIQRTEQRDSAMYRCASRQTGGAGTEAFFGQGTRLTVV.

This chain links TRBV7-3 with TRBJ2-7; tentatively, D is TRBD1 (6 bases). CDR1 is SGHTA, CDR2 FQGTGA, per germline. The CDR3 loop spans 15 amino acids. Trimming left V 2 bases short and J 2 bases short, with 13 bases between. The CDR3 DNA reads TGTGCCAGCAGCTTAGAGGACAGTCCAGCCTACGAGCAGTACTTC. This sequence encodes CASSLEDSPAYEQYF.

V gene TRBV29-1 combines with J gene TRBJ1-4; perhaps TRBD1 as D (5 bases). The CDR3 spans 13 residues. V shed 7 bases and J shed 6 bases, with 15 bases lying between them. Germline CDR1 reads SQVTM; CDR2 reads ANQGSEA. CDR3 protein: CSADSGPDEKLFF. In DNA, the CDR3 is TGCAGCGCTGACTCAGGGCCGGATGAAAAACTGTTTTTT. The complete variable domain, with remaining parts taken from reference TRBV29-1 and TRBJ1-4, reads SAVISQKPSRDICQRGTSLTIQCQVDSQVTMMFWYRQQPGQSLTLIATANQGSEATYESGFVIDKFPISRPNLTFSTLTVSNMSPEDSSIYLCSADSGPDEKLFFGSGTQLSVL.

The chain recombines TRBV11-2 with TRBJ1-1; TRBD1 is a possible D gene (6 bases). Germline lookup yields CDR1 SGHAT and CDR2 FQNNGV. This CDR3 is 14 amino acids long. Trimming took off 6 bases at V and 0 bases at J, with 11 bases between the two ends. CDR3 in amino acids: CASRLTGMNTEAFF. CDR3 coding DNA: TGTGCCAGCAGACTAACAGGGATGAACACTGAAGCTTTCTTT.

The rearrangement uses TRBV21-1 and TRBJ2-7; TRBD2, as called in the table, went unchecked against the DNA. TRBV21-1 is a recognized pseudogene. The CDR3 runs 14 residues. The CDR3 is CASSKGAGGHEQYF. Here the CDR3 DNA reads TGTGCCAGCAGCAAAGGCGCGGGGGGTCACGAGCAGTACTTC.

The chain uses TRBV9 and TRBJ1-1; no definite D call. Trimming removed 3 bases from V and 6 bases from J, with 9 bases in between. Germline V gives CDR1 SGDLS, CDR2 YYNGEE. The CDR3 covers 12 residues. The CDR3 reads CASSGGESEAFF. The CDR3 region has the DNA TGTGCCAGCAGCGGCGGGGAATCTGAAGCTTTCTTT.

The V and J genes are TRBV7-6 and TRBJ2-5, with D possibly TRBD2 on 5 matching bases. This CDR3 is 15 amino acids long. In germline, CDR1 is SGHVS, CDR2 FNYEAQ. The V end lost 1 base, the J end lost 2 bases, and 11 bases lay between the germline ends. The CDR3, as DNA: TGTGCCAGCAGCTTAGGAGGCGGGTCACAAGAGACCCAGTACTTC. Translating gives CASSLGGGSQETQYF.

The gene calls are TRBV6-5 and TRBJ1-1, with TRBD1 identical over 7 bases. The CDR3 is 14 residues long. In germline, CDR1 is MNHEY, CDR2 SVGAGI. V lost 0 bases and J lost 4; bases outside the gene matches: 2. The chain's CDR3 is CASSYSTGFTEAFF. CDR3 DNA: TGTGCCAGCAGTTACTCGACAGGGTTCACTGAAGCTTTCTTT.